This paragraph covers one TCR beta chain sequence. This table comes from immunoSEQ multiplex PCR, and its TCRdb copy is limited to in-frame clones, with some not included. The data contain some 100,000 clones, roughly 84% of them seen just once; the ten biggest clones take up 16%. This sample was taken from a study of T cell responses to AZD1222 COVID-19 vaccine. The CDR3 has 14 residues. Trimming removed 4 bases from V and 6 bases from J; junction bases left unmatched: 5. Per the germline V gene, CDR1 is LGHDT and CDR2 is YNNKEL (reference sequence). The genes are TRBV3-1 (or the pseudogene TRBV3-2) and TRBJ2-7; 11 nucleotides line up with TRBD2. The source material was peripheral blood, sampled on day 0 of AZD1222 vaccination. The receptor's source is an adult in good health. For the CDR3, the DNA is TGTGCCAGCAGCCGAACTAGCGGGAGTACCGAGCAGTACTTC. Translated, it gives CASSRTSGSTEQYF.